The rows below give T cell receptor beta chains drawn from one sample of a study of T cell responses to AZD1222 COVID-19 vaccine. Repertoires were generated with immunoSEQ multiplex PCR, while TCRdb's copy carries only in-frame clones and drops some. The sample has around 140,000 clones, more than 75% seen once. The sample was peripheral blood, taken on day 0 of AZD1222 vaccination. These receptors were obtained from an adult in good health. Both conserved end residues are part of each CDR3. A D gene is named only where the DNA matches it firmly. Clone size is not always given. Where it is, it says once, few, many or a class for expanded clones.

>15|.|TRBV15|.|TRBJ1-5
TGTGCCACCAGCAGTTCCGATTGGGGCAATCAGCCCCAGCATTTT
CATSSSDWGNQPQHF
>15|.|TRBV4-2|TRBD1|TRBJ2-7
TGTGCCAGCAGCCAGATAGAGGGGGCGCCCTACGAGCAGTACTTC
CASSQIEGAPYEQYF
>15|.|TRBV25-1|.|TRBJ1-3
TGTGCCAGCAGTGACACGGGTTCCTCTGGAAACACCATATATTTT
CASSDTGSSGNTIYF
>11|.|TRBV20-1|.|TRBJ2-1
TGCAGTGGATCCCCGGACAATGAGCAGTTCTTC
CSGSPDNEQFF
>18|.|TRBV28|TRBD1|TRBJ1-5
TGTGCCAGCAGTCCATATTTCTACCGGGACAGGAGCAATCAGCCCCAGCATTTT
CASSPYFYRDRSNQPQHF
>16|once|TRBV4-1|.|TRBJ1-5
TGCGCCAGCAGCCAAAGCCTAGACGGTAGCAATCAGCCCCAGCATTTT
CASSQSLDGSNQPQHF
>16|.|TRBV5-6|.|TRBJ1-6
TGTGCCAGCAGCTTGGAGGCTGGCAGTAAGTATTCACCCCTCCACTTT
CASSLEAGSKYSPLHF
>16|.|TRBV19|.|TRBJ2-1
TGTGCCAGTAGTATAGACGCCCGCGGCGGGTACAATGAGCAGTTCTTC
CASSIDARGGYNEQFF
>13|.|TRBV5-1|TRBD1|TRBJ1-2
TGCGCCAGCAGCCTATACACAGGGGTTGGCTACACCTTC
CASSLYTGVGYTF
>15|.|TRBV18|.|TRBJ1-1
TGTGCCAGCTCACCACTACTAGGGAGGGACACTGAAGCTTTCTTT
CASSPLLGRDTEAFF
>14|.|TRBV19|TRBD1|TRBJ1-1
TGTGCCAGTCTTAAGGACAGGGAGGGCACTGAAGCTTTCTTT
CASLKDREGTEAFF
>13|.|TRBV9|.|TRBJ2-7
TGTGCCAGCAGCGTAGGTATCAGTGGCGAGCAGTACTTC
CASSVGISGEQYF
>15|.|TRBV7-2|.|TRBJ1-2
TGTGCCAGCAGCTCCAGGGGCAGATATAACTATGGCTACACCTTC
CASSSRGRYNYGYTF
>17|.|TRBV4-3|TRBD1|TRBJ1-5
TGCGCCAGCAGCCAAGAGGCCGGGACAGATAGCAATCAGCCCCAGCATTTT
CASSQEAGTDSNQPQHF
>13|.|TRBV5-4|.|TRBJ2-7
TGTGCCAGCAGCTTCGACCCAGCTACCGAGCAGTACTTC
CASSFDPATEQYF
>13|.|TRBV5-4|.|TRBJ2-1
TGTGCCAGCAGCCCGCTCGAGGGGGGTGAGCAGTTCTTC
CASSPLEGGEQFF
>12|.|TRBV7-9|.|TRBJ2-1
TGTGCCAGCAGCTTAGTATGGTCTGAGCAGTTCTTC
CASSLVWSEQFF
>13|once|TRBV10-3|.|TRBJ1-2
TGTGCCATCAGCCCGACAGACAACCGTGGCTACACCTTC
CAISPTDNRGYTF
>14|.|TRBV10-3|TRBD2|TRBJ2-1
TGTGCCATCACCGAACGGGGGGGGATCAATGAGCAGTTCTTC
CAITERGGINEQFF
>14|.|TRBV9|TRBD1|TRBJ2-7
TGTGCCAGCAGCGTTGGGACAGCCACCTACGAGCAGTACTTC
CASSVGTATYEQYF
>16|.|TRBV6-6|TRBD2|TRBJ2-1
TGTGCCAGCAGTTACAGCACTAGCGGGGGACTTACTGAGCAGTTCTTC
CASSYSTSGGLTEQFF
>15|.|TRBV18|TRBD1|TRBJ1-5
TGTGCCAGCTCACCAGGACAGGGTGGCAATCAGCCCCAGCATTTT
CASSPGQGGNQPQHF
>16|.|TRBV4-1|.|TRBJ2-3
TGCGCCAGCAGCCAAGATTACGGACGGAGCACAGATACGCAGTATTTT
CASSQDYGRSTDTQYF
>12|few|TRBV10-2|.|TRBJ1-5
TGCGCCAGCCGGGACGGCGGAGGGCCCCAGCATTTT
CASRDGGGPQHF
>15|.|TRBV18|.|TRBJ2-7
TGTGCCAGCTCACCACGGACGGGGCTATCCTACGAGCAGTACTTC
CASSPRTGLSYEQYF
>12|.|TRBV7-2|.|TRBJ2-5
TGTGCCAGCAGCTTAAGTCGGGAGACCCAGTACTTC
CASSLSRETQYF
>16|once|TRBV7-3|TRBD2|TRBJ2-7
TGTGCCAGCAGCTTAAACCCTGGCGGGGGGGCCTACGAGCAGTACTTC
CASSLNPGGGAYEQYF
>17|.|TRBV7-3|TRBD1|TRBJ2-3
TGTGCCAGCAGCTTAACTCGGGACAGGGGGCAAATAGATACGCAGTATTTT
CASSLTRDRGQIDTQYF
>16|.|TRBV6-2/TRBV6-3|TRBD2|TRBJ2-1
TGTGCCAGCAGCTATAAAGCGGGGGGGCCGGAAAATGAGCAGTTCTTC
CASSYKAGGPENEQFF
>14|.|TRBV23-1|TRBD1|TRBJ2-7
TGCGCCAGCAAGGACAGGTTTAGCTCCTACGAGCAGTACTTC
CASKDRFSSYEQYF
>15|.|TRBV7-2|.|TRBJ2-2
TGTGCCAGCAGCTTAGCGACGGCGGGGACCGGGGAGCTGTTTTTT
CASSLATAGTGELFF
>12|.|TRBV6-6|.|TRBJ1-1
TGTGCCAGCGGCCGGTCGTTGTCTGAAGCTTTCTTT
CASGRSLSEAFF
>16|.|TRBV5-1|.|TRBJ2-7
TGCGCCAGCAGCTTGGGGGGGGCCCGGAGCTCCTACGAGCAGTACTTC
CASSLGGARSSYEQYF
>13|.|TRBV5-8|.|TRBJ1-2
TGTGCCAGCAGCTTAAAAGAGAACTATGGCTACACCTTC
CASSLKENYGYTF
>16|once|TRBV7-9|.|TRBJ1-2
TGTGCCAGCAGCCCCACTCTTGTAGGAGCTAACTATGGCTACACCTTC
CASSPTLVGANYGYTF
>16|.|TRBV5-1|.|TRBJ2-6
TGCGCCAGCAGCATATTACAGGGTTCTGGGGCCAACGTCCTGACTTTC
CASSILQGSGANVLTF
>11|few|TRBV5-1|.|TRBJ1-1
TGCGCCAGCAGTAAAAACACTGAAGCTTTCTTT
CASSKNTEAFF
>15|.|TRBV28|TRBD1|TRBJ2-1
TGTGCCAGCAGTTACGGACAGGGCCCATCCAATGAGCAGTTCTTC
CASSYGQGPSNEQFF
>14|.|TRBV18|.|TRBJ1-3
TGTGCCAGCTCACCACCGACGTCTGGAAACACCATATATTTT
CASSPPTSGNTIYF
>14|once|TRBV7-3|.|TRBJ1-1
TGTGCCAGCAGCTTAATGGGAGAAAACACTGAAGCTTTCTTT
CASSLMGENTEAFF
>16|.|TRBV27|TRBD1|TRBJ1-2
TGTGCCAGCAGTTTATCAGGGGGGACAGGGGTTGGTGGCTACACCTTC
CASSLSGGTGVGGYTF
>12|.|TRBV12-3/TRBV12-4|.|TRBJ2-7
TGTGCCAGCAGAATCTCCAGGGGAGAGCAGTACTTC
CASRISRGEQYF
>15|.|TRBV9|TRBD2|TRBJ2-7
TGTGCCAGCAGCGTAGAGGCTAGCGGGGACTACGAGCAGTACTTC
CASSVEASGDYEQYF
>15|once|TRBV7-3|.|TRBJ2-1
TGTGCCAGCAGCCTGCAGGGATATAGGGACAATGAGCAGTTCTTC
CASSLQGYRDNEQFF
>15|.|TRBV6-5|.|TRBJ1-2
TGTGCCAGCAGTTACTCGGTGGAGGGATACTATGGCTACACCTTC
CASSYSVEGYYGYTF
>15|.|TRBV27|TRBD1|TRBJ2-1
TGTGCCAGCAAATTTACAGGGGGCTCCTACAATGAGCAGTTCTTC
CASKFTGGSYNEQFF
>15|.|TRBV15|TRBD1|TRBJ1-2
TGTGCCACCAGCGGATTGAGACAGGGAACATATGGCTACACCTTC
CATSGLRQGTYGYTF